Listed below are T cell receptor beta chains from one sample, sequenced in a study of human T cells and chemical hapten exposure. Using its own MiXCR run on the RACE reads, TCRdb lists one record per CDR3 protein. The sample yields 45,000 to 60,000 distinct CDR3 sequences, over 7.5% seen once. The starting material was whole blood, obtained in connection with sensitization to the hapten diphenylcyclopropenone (DPC). These TCRs come from a woman between 40 and 50 years old with alopecia areata. Some clones in this sample may be carry-over from other donors' samples. CDR3s include the opening cysteine and the closing phenylalanine or tryptophan. The D gene is left open where the match is weak. Only some rows state a clone size, as once, few, many or a class for expanded clones.

j_call,clone_size,d_call,v_call,cdr3_aa,cdr3_nt
TRBJ1-1,many,.,TRBV11-3,CASSETGATEAFF,TGTGCCAGCAGCGAGACGGGGGCGACTGAAGCTTTCTTT
TRBJ2-5,many,TRBD2,TRBV20-1,CSARGLSAGRYQETQYF,TGCAGTGCTAGAGGCTTGTCAGCGGGGCGGTACCAAGAGACCCAGTACTTC
TRBJ2-2,many,.,TRBV2,CASLGAGAPTGELFF,TGTGCCAGTCTCGGGGCAGGGGCCCCCACCGGGGAGCTGTTTTTT
TRBJ2-7,few,.,TRBV2,CASTPGTNYEQYF,TGTGCCAGCACCCCCGGGACAAACTACGAGCAGTACTTC
TRBJ2-7,many,TRBD2,TRBV6-4,CASSPTAGGSEQYF,TGTGCCAGCAGTCCCACCGCCGGCGGGAGCGAGCAGTACTTC
TRBJ2-2,many,.,TRBV6-2/TRBV6-3,CATPGQLFF,TGTGCCACTCCGGGGCAGCTGTTTTTT
TRBJ1-6,many,.,TRBV7-6,CASSLDGGSDSPLHF,TGTGCCAGCAGCTTAGATGGAGGGTCCGATTCACCCCTCCACTTT
TRBJ2-7,many,.,TRBV29-1,CSGGETYEQYF,TGCAGCGGTGGGGAAACCTACGAGCAGTACTTC
TRBJ2-7,many,.,TRBV6-2/TRBV6-3,CASSATGDGSYEQYF,TGTGCCAGCAGTGCGACCGGGGACGGATCCTACGAGCAGTACTTC
TRBJ2-3,few,TRBD2,TRBV10-3,CAISRLAGRGEDTQYF,TGTGCCATCAGTCGACTAGCGGGGCGAGGAGAAGATACGCAGTATTTT
TRBJ1-2,few,.,TRBV7-9,CASSQGRRDGNGYTF,TGTGCCAGCAGCCAGGGACGTCGCGATGGAAATGGCTACACCTTC
TRBJ2-3,few,TRBD2,TRBV29-1,CSVARTSGGGPSTDTQYF,TGCAGCGTTGCCCGGACTAGCGGGGGGGGCCCTAGCACAGATACGCAGTATTTT
TRBJ2-3,many,.,TRBV5-1,CASSFRGRPSTDTQYF,TGCGCCAGCAGCTTCCGAGGGCGCCCTAGCACAGATACGCAGTATTTT
TRBJ2-7,few,.,TRBV12-3/TRBV12-4,CASSSHGRGGEQYF,TGTGCCAGCAGTTCCCACGGCCGGGGCGGGGAGCAGTACTTC
TRBJ1-5,.,.,TRBV6-5,CASSYSGNSNQPQHF,TGTGCCAGCAGTTACTCCGGGAATAGCAATCAGCCCCAGCATTTT
TRBJ1-2,many,.,TRBV4-1,CASSQDIEGSNYGYTF,TGCGCCAGCAGCCAAGATATTGAGGGAAGCAACTATGGCTACACCTTC
TRBJ2-5,many,TRBD1,TRBV27,CASSPGTGLQETQYF,TGTGCCAGCAGTCCCGGGACAGGCCTCCAAGAGACCCAGTACTTC
TRBJ1-1,.,.,TRBV5-1,CASSSAGATEAFF,TGCGCCAGCAGCTCGGCCGGGGCAACTGAAGCTTTCTTT
TRBJ1-5,many,.,TRBV5-5,CASSLVGQFGQPQHF,TGTGCCAGCAGCTTGGTCGGTCAGTTTGGTCAGCCCCAGCATTTT
TRBJ2-7,many,.,TRBV7-9,CASSLGTLFYEQYF,TGTGCCAGCAGCCTGGGGACACTTTTCTACGAGCAGTACTTC
TRBJ1-6,few,.,TRBV6-5,CASSPQGGDNSPLHF,TGTGCCAGCAGTCCGCAGGGAGGGGATAATTCACCCCTCCACTTT
TRBJ2-3,many,.,TRBV5-4,CASSPRDFGTDTQYF,TGTGCCAGCAGCCCGCGGGACTTTGGCACAGATACGCAGTATTTT
TRBJ2-6,many,.,TRBV7-3,CASSLDRRSGANVLTF,TGTGCCAGCAGCTTGGACAGACGCTCTGGGGCCAACGTCCTGACTTTC